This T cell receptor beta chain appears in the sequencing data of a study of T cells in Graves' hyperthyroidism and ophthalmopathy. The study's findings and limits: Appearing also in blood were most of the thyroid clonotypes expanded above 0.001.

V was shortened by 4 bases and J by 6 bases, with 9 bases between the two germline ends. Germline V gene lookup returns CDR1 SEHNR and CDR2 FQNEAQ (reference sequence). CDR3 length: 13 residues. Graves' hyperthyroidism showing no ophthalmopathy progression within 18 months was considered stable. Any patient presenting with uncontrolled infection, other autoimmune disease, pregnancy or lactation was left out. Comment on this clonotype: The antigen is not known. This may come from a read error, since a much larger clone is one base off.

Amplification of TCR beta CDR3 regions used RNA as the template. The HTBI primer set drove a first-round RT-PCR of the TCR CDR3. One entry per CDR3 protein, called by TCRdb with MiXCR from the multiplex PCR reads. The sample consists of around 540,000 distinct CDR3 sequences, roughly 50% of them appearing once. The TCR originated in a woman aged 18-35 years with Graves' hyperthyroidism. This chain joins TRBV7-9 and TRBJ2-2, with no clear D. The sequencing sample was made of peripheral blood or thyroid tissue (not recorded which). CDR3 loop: CASSSGLAGELFF. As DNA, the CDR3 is TGTGCCAGCAGCTCTGGGCTCGCCGGGGAGCTGTTTTTT.